These T cell receptor beta chains were read from a single sample in a study of blood T cells in healthy people across ages. TCRdb analysed the 5' RACE reads with MiXCR anew, one entry per CDR3 protein. The repertoire holds 500,000 to 600,000 distinct CDR3 sequences, with 27% as singletons. Material for sequencing was blood. Every receptor here comes from a woman aged 70-85 years in good health. The CDR3 runs from the conserved cysteine through the conserved F or W. Some rows have no size entry. The others give once, few or many, or a class for an expanded clone.

TRBV9	TRBJ1-2	.	15	CASSGGGGVNYGYTF
TRBV6-2/TRBV6-3	TRBJ2-3	few	15	CASRRTSGGTDTQYF
TRBV6-2/TRBV6-3	TRBJ2-5	.	14	CASRGRWGQETQYF
TRBV27	TRBJ2-3	few	15	CASSYGGISADTQYF
TRBV5-6	TRBJ1-2	.	11	CASSIGTGYTF
TRBV5-1	TRBJ2-5	few	18	CASSWGTIAGRLTETQYF
TRBV7-2	TRBJ2-4	few	14	CASSPTLAKNIQYF
TRBV3-1	TRBJ2-4	few	17	CASSQDRGSGGLNIQYF
TRBV7-2	TRBJ2-1	.	17	CASSLVVGGGPYNEQFF
TRBV9	TRBJ1-2	.	16	CASSTGPQGALGGYTF
TRBV20-1	TRBJ1-4	few	13	CSASGQGAEKLFF
TRBV20-1	TRBJ2-5	once	14	CSALLAGAQETQYF
TRBV3-1	.	few	13	CASSQSEAGSQFF
TRBV29-1	TRBJ1-3	.	12	CSVSRQGNTIYF
TRBV6-5	TRBJ1-3	.	16	CASSYGGTGSGNTIYF
TRBV7-3	TRBJ2-5	.	14	CASSRSGGEETQYF
TRBV20-1	TRBJ2-3	few	15	CSARVGDRDTDTQYF
TRBV10-3	TRBJ2-5	.	15	CAISESEGLGETQYF
TRBV20-1	TRBJ2-4	.	13	CSASGQGKNIQYF
TRBV24-1	TRBJ1-1	.	13	CATSDQGTTEAFF
TRBV5-1	.	.	14	CASSLLGPTYEQYF
TRBV5-1	TRBJ2-2	once	15	CASSLWRLNTGELFF
TRBV9	TRBJ2-5	.	16	CASSVRIAGGQETQYF